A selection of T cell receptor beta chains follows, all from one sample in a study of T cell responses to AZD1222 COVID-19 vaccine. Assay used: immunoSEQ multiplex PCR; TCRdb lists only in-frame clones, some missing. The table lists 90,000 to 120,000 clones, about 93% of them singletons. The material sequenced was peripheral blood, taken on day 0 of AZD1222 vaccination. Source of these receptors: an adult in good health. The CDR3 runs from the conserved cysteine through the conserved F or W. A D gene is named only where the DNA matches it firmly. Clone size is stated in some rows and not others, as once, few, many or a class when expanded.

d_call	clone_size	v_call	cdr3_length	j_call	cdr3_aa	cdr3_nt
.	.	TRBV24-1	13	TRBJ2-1	CATSDGARNEQFF	TGTGCCACCAGTGACGGGGCTCGGAATGAGCAGTTCTTC
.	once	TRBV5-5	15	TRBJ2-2	CASSPPPLKSGELFF	TGTGCCAGCAGCCCGCCGCCCTTAAAGAGCGGGGAGCTGTTTTTT
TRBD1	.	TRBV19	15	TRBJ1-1	CASSILTGGNTEAFF	TGTGCCAGTAGTATATTAACAGGGGGGAACACTGAAGCTTTCTTT
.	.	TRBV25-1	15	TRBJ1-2	CASSDVLPAIYGYTF	TGTGCCAGCAGTGATGTCCTACCCGCTATCTATGGCTACACCTTC
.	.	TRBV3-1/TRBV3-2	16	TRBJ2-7	CASSTLGVSLSYEQYF	TGTGCCAGCAGCACATTAGGGGTGTCCCTCTCCTACGAGCAGTACTTC
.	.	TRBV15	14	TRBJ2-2	CATRVAPNTGELFF	TGTGCCACCAGAGTGGCACCGAACACCGGGGAGCTGTTTTTT
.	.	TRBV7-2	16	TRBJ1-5	CASSRLTGVSNQPQHF	TGTGCCAGCAGCCGTCTAACCGGGGTTAGCAATCAGCCCCAGCATTTT
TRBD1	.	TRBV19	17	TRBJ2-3	CASSILPTGGETDTQYF	TGTGCCAGTAGTATTCTCCCCACAGGGGGCGAAACAGATACGCAGTATTTT
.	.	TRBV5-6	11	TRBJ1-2	CASSYGYGYTF	TGTGCCAGCAGCTATGGGTATGGCTACACCTTC
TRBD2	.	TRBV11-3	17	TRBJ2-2	CASSLGGAGVNTGELFF	TGTGCCAGCAGCTTAGGAGGAGCGGGGGTTAACACCGGGGAGCTGTTTTTT
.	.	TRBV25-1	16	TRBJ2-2	CASTSSGTPNTGELFF	TGTGCCAGCACCTCATCCGGGACACCGAACACCGGGGAGCTGTTTTTT
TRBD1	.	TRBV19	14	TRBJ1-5	CASKGAGSNQPQHF	TGTGCCAGTAAGGGGGCGGGGAGCAATCAGCCCCAGCATTTT
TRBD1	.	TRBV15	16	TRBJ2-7	CATSRGLGQGDYEQYF	TGTGCCACCAGCAGAGGCCTGGGACAGGGCGACTACGAGCAGTACTTC
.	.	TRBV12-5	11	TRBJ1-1	CASGLDNEAFF	TGTGCTAGTGGTTTGGACAATGAAGCTTTCTTT
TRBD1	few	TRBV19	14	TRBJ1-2	CASSEQQGGYGYTF	TGTGCCAGTAGCGAACAACAGGGGGGATATGGCTACACCTTC
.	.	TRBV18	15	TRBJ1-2	CASSPGQRGGYGYTF	TGTGCCAGCTCACCCGGACAGAGGGGGGGGTATGGCTACACCTTC
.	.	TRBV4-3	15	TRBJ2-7	CASSQGTGRGYEQYF	TGCGCCAGCAGCCAAGGGACAGGTCGGGGGTACGAGCAGTACTTC
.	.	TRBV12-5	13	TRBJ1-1	CASGLSGNTEAFF	TGTGCTAGTGGTTTGAGTGGGAACACTGAAGCTTTCTTT
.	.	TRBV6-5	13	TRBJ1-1	CATYPVGASEAFF	TGTGCCACCTACCCGGTGGGGGCGAGTGAAGCTTTCTTT
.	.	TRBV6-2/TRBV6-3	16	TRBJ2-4	CASSYGGAGTKNIQYF	TGTGCCAGCAGTTACGGTGGAGCTGGGACCAAAAACATTCAGTACTTC
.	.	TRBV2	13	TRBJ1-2	CARMTGGNYGYTF	TGTGCCAGGATGACGGGCGGGAACTATGGCTACACCTTC
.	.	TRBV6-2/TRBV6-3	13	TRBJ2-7	CASSRTETYEQYF	TGTGCCAGCAGCCGGACAGAGACCTACGAGCAGTACTTC
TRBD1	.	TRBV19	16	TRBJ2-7	CASSIRATGGSYEQYF	TGTGCCAGTAGTATAAGAGCGACAGGGGGCTCCTACGAGCAGTACTTC
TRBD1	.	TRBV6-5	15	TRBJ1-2	CASKTAGTAVYGYTF	TGTGCCAGCAAAACTGCCGGGACAGCCGTCTATGGCTACACCTTC
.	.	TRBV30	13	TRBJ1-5	CAWSAKGDQPQHF	TGTGCCTGGAGTGCGAAGGGAGATCAGCCCCAGCATTTT
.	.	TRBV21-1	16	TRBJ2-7	CASSKKIRGSSEEQYF	TGTGCCAGCAGCAAAAAAATACGGGGGTCTTCTGAGGAGCAGTACTTC
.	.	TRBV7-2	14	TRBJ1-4	CASSLQGTNEKLFF	TGTGCCAGCAGCTTACAGGGTACTAATGAAAAACTGTTTTTT
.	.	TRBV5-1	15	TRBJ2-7	CASSLVAGSGHEQYF	TGCGCCAGCAGCTTGGTCGCAGGGTCGGGGCACGAGCAGTACTTC
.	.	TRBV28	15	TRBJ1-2	CASSSKGVYNYGYTF	TGTGCCAGCAGTTCCAAGGGGGTATACAACTATGGCTACACCTTC
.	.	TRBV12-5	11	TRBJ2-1	CASALYNEQFF	TGTGCTAGTGCCCTATACAATGAGCAGTTCTTC
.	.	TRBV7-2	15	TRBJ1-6	CASSQGRFYNSPLHF	TGTGCCAGCAGCCAAGGGAGGTTCTATAATTCACCCCTCCACTTT
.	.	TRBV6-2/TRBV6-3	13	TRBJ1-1	CASSYFENTEAFF	TGTGCCAGCAGTTACTTTGAGAACACTGAAGCTTTCTTT
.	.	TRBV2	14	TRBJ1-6	CATQQQTYNSPLHF	TGTGCCACCCAACAGCAAACCTATAATTCACCCCTCCACTTT
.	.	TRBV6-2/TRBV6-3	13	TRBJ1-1	CASSRSMNTEAFF	TGTGCCAGCAGCCGCTCCATGAACACTGAAGCTTTCTTT
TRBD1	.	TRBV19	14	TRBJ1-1	CASSIRPGGTEAFF	TGTGCCAGTAGTATAAGACCAGGGGGCACTGAAGCTTTCTTT
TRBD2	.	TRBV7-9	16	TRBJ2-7	CASSLDVLAGAYEQYF	TGTGCCAGCAGCTTAGACGTTCTAGCGGGGGCCTACGAGCAGTACTTC
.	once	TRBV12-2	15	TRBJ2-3	CASRSAGHCTDTQYF	TGTGCAAGTCGCTCCGCCGGACACTGCACAGATACGCAGTATTTT
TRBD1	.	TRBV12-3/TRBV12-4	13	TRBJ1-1	CASRRQGDTEAFF	TGTGCCAGCAGGAGACAGGGGGACACTGAAGCTTTCTTT
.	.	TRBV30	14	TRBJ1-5	CAWRDQGNNQPQHF	TGTGCCTGGAGGGATCAGGGTAACAATCAGCCCCAGCATTTT
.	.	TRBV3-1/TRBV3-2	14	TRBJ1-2	CASSQDLTGNGYTF	TGTGCCAGCAGCCAAGATCTAACAGGGAATGGCTACACCTTC
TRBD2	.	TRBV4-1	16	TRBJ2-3	CASSQEARGGVDTQYF	TGCGCCAGCAGCCAAGAAGCGCGGGGGGGAGTAGATACGCAGTATTTT
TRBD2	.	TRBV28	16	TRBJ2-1	CASRATSGGTYNEQFF	TGTGCCAGCAGGGCTACTAGCGGGGGGACCTACAATGAGCAGTTCTTC
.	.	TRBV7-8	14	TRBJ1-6	CASSLALVNSPLHF	TGTGCCAGCAGCTTAGCGTTGGTAAATTCACCCCTCCACTTT
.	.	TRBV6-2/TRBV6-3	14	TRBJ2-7	CASSYGGIPYEQYF	TGTGCCAGCAGTTACGGGGGGATCCCCTACGAGCAGTACTTC
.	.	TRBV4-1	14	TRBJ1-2	CASSQDPRRAGYTF	TGCGCCAGCAGCCAAGATCCTCGCAGGGCGGGCTACACCTTC
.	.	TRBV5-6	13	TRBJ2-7	CASSGGFRYEQYF	TGTGCCAGCAGCGGGGGTTTCCGCTACGAGCAGTACTTC
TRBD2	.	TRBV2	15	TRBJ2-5	CASSGLAGGQETQYF	TGTGCCAGCAGTGGACTAGCGGGGGGCCAAGAGACCCAGTACTTC
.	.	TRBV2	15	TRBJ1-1	CASSKRPAEGTEAFF	TGTGCCAGCAGTAAAAGGCCGGCCGAGGGCACTGAAGCTTTCTTT
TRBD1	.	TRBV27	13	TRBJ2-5	CASSYRGMETQYF	TGTGCCAGCAGTTACAGGGGAATGGAGACCCAGTACTTC
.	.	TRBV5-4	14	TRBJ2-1	CASSFRAHSNEQFF	TGTGCCAGCAGCTTCCGGGCCCATTCCAATGAGCAGTTCTTC
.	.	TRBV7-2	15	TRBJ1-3	CASSLQSDSGNTIYF	TGTGCCAGCAGCTTACAAAGCGACTCTGGAAACACCATATATTTT
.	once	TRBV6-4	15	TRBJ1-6	CASPPAGESNSPLHF	TGTGCCAGCCCTCCTGCCGGCGAGAGTAATTCACCCCTCCACTTT
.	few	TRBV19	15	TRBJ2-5	CASSAQATLQETQYF	TGTGCCAGTAGTGCTCAAGCGACCCTTCAAGAGACCCAGTACTTC
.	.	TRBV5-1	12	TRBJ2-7	CASSVQGNEQYF	TGCGCCAGCAGCGTACAGGGTAACGAGCAGTACTTC
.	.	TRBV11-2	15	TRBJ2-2	CASSPYGPSPIELFF	TGTGCCAGCAGCCCCTATGGACCCTCCCCGATAGAGCTGTTTTTT
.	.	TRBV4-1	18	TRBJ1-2	CASSQEYGTHLNLYGYTF	TGCGCCAGCAGCCAAGAATACGGGACCCATCTTAACCTCTATGGCTACACCTTC
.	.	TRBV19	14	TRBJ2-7	CASSEQGLPYEQYF	TGTGCCAGTAGTGAGCAGGGACTGCCCTACGAGCAGTACTTC
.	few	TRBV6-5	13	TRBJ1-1	CASRTTWNTEAFF	TGTGCCAGCAGGACCACATGGAACACTGAAGCTTTCTTT